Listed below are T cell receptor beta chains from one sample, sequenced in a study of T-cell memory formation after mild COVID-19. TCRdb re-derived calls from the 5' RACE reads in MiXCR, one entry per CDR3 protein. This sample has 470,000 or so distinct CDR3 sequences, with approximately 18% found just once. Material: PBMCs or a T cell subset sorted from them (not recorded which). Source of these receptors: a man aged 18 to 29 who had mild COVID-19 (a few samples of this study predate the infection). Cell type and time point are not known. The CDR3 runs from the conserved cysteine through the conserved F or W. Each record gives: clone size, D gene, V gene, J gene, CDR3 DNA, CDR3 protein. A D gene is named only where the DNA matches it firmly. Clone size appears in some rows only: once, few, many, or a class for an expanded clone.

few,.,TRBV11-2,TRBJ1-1,TGTGCCAGCAGCTTAGCCCAGAAGGATGAAGCTTTCTTT,CASSLAQKDEAFF
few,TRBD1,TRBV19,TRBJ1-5,TGTGCCAGCAGCGAGGAGTGGACAGGCACAAATCTAGGTTCTCCCCAGCATTTT,CASSEEWTGTNLGSPQHF
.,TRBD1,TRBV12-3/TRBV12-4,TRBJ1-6,TGTGCCAGCAGTTTGGGGACAGGCCTCGGGTCACCCCTCCACTTT,CASSLGTGLGSPLHF
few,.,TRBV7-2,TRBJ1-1,TGTGCCAGCAGCTTAGGGAAAACTTTCTTT,CASSLGKTFF
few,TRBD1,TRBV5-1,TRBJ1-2,TGCGCCAGCAGCTCGCTCGGGGACAGGGGAGACTATGGCTACACCTTC,CASSSLGDRGDYGYTF
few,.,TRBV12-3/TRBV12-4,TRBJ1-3,TGTGCCAGCAGCCCTGGGGTCTTTGGAAACACCATATATTTT,CASSPGVFGNTIYF
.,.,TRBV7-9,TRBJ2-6,TGTGCCAGCAGCTCACTCAGCCCAGAACACTCTGGGGCCAACGTCCTGACTTTC,CASSSLSPEHSGANVLTF
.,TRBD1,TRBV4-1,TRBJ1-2,TGCGCCAGCAGCCAAGGGACAGGGGGCTTGAACTATGGCTACACCTTC,CASSQGTGGLNYGYTF
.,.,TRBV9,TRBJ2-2,TGTGCCAGCAGCGTAGAAGTTGGCACCGGGGAGCTGTTTTTT,CASSVEVGTGELFF
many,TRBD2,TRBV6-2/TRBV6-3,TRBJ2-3,TGTGCCAGCAGTTCAACTAGCGGGGGAAGCACAGATACGCAGTATTTT,CASSSTSGGSTDTQYF
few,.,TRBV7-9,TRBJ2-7,TGTGCCAGCAGCCTAACCCAGACCCGGCAGTACTTC,CASSLTQTRQYF
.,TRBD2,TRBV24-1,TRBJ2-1,TGTGCCACCAGTGATCTAGGACTAGAGATAGAAAATGAGCAGTTCTTC,CATSDLGLEIENEQFF
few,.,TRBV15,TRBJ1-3,TGTGCCACCAGCAGCAGGGTAAACACCATATATTTT,CATSSRVNTIYF
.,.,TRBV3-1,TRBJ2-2,TGTGCCAGCAGCCAAGATTACGGGAGCACCGGGGAGCTGTTTTTT,CASSQDYGSTGELFF
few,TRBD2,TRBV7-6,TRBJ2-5,TGTGCCAGCAGCTCCGTGGGACTAGGTGCGACCCAGTACTTC,CASSSVGLGATQYF
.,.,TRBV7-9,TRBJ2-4,TGTGCCAGCAGCCACTCTACAGGGAACATTCAGTACTTC,CASSHSTGNIQYF
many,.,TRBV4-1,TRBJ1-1,TGCGCCAGCAGCCTACGGATGAACACTGAAGCTTTCTTT,CASSLRMNTEAFF
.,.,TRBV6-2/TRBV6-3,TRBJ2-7,TGTGCCAGCAGCGAACAGGACCTCGAGCAGTACTTC,CASSEQDLEQYF
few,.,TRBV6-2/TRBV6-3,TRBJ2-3,TGTGCCAGCATTGGGCGGGCGACAACAGATACGCAGTATTTT,CASIGRATTDTQYF